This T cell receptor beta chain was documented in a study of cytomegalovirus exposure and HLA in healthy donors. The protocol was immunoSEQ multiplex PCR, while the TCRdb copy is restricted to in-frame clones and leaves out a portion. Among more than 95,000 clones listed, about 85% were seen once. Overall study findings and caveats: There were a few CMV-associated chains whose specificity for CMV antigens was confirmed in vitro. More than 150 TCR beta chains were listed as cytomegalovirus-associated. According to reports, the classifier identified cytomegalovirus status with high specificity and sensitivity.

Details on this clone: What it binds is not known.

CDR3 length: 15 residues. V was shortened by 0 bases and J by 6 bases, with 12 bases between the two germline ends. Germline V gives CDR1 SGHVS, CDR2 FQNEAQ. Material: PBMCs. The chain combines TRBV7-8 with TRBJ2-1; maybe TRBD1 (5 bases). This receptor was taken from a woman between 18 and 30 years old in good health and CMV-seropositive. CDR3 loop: CASSLAIGAVNEQFF. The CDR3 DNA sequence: TGTGCCAGCAGCTTAGCGATAGGGGCGGTCAATGAGCAGTTCTTC.